These T cell receptor beta chains were read from a single sample in a study of blood T cell repertoires in COVID-19. Measured with immunoSEQ multiplex PCR; TCRdb has only the in-frame clones, and not every one. The sample yields under 200,000 clones, roughly 84% seen once. The sample was PBMCs or T cells enriched from blood (not recorded which). The source is a woman aged 55-69 years who had recovered from COVID-19. Both conserved end residues are part of each CDR3. A D gene is named only where the DNA matches it firmly. Only some rows state a clone size, as once, few, many or a class for expanded clones.

J: TRBJ1-6; V: TRBV10-3; size: -; D: TRBD1; DNA: TGTGCCATCAAGGAGGGACAGGGAGCAATTCTCCACTTT; CDR3: CAIKEGQGAILHF
J: TRBJ2-3; V: TRBV7-8; size: -; D: -; DNA: TGTGCCAGCGGGTCCTACAGGGGCACAGATACGCAGTATTTT; CDR3: CASGSYRGTDTQYF
J: TRBJ1-2; V: TRBV9; size: -; D: TRBD1; DNA: TGTGCCAGCAGCGGATCCGGGACAGGGTCGGCGGGCTACACCTTC; CDR3: CASSGSGTGSAGYTF
J: TRBJ2-7; V: TRBV14; size: -; D: -; DNA: TGTGCCAGCAGCCAAGATCGGGGACTGGGCGAGCAGTACTTC; CDR3: CASSQDRGLGEQYF
J: TRBJ2-3; V: TRBV7-6; size: -; D: TRBD1; DNA: TGTGCCAGCAGCCACCGGGACAGGGGGCAAGTGGATACGCAGTATTTT; CDR3: CASSHRDRGQVDTQYF
J: TRBJ2-7; V: TRBV5-1; size: -; D: -; DNA: TGCGCCAGCAGCTTGCGCCTCCCGACAACGGACGAGCAGTACTTC; CDR3: CASSLRLPTTDEQYF
J: TRBJ2-1; V: TRBV4-1; size: -; D: -; DNA: TGCGCCAGCAGCCAAGATGGCTGGCTAGCCAACAATGAGCAGTTCTTC; CDR3: CASSQDGWLANNEQFF
J: TRBJ1-1; V: TRBV9; size: few; D: -; DNA: TGTGCCAGCAGCGTACAGGGGAGCACTGAAGCTTTCTTT; CDR3: CASSVQGSTEAFF
J: TRBJ1-2; V: TRBV25-1; size: -; D: -; DNA: TGTGCCAGCAGTGAGGAAACAGTCTATGGCTACACCTTC; CDR3: CASSEETVYGYTF
J: TRBJ1-5; V: TRBV7-9; size: once; D: -; DNA: TGTGCCAGCAGCTCGGGTGGTCATCAGCCCCAGCATTTT; CDR3: CASSSGGHQPQHF
J: TRBJ2-3; V: TRBV5-1; size: -; D: -; DNA: TGCGCCAGCAGCTCCGGGTCAGTAGCGCGCACAGATACGCAGTATTTT; CDR3: CASSSGSVARTDTQYF
J: TRBJ1-2; V: TRBV7-9; size: -; D: -; DNA: TGTGCCAGCGTTTGGGAGCGTGGTGAATTGGGCTACACCTTC; CDR3: CASVWERGELGYTF
J: TRBJ2-1; V: TRBV6-5; size: -; D: TRBD2; DNA: TGTGCCAGCAGTTTTCAAGGACTAGCGGGAGTTGAGCAGTTCTTC; CDR3: CASSFQGLAGVEQFF
J: TRBJ2-5; V: TRBV5-4; size: -; D: TRBD2; DNA: TGTGCCAGCAGCTGGGACTTAGCGGGACTAACCCAAGAGACCCAGTACTTC; CDR3: CASSWDLAGLTQETQYF
J: TRBJ1-2; V: TRBV7-9; size: many; D: TRBD1; DNA: TGTGCCAGCAGCTTACTTGGACAGGGTCCGGGCTACACCTTC; CDR3: CASSLLGQGPGYTF
J: TRBJ1-3; V: TRBV9; size: -; D: -; DNA: TGTGCCAGCAGCGTAGCGTGGGGGGGCTCGGGAAACACCATATATTTT; CDR3: CASSVAWGGSGNTIYF
J: TRBJ1-4; V: TRBV18; size: -; D: -; DNA: TGTGCCAGCTCACCGGACTTCTTAGATGAAAAACTGTTTTTT; CDR3: CASSPDFLDEKLFF
J: TRBJ1-4; V: TRBV21-1; size: -; D: -; DNA: TGTGCCAGCAGCCACAGGGAAAAACTGTTTTTT; CDR3: CASSHREKLFF
J: TRBJ2-3; V: TRBV5-1; size: -; D: -; DNA: TGCGCCAGCAGCTTGGACGGGCGGGGTTCGCGAGATACGCAGTATTTT; CDR3: CASSLDGRGSRDTQYF
J: TRBJ2-1; V: TRBV18; size: few; D: TRBD2; DNA: TGTGCCAGCTCACCACCGGGACTAGCGGGAGGCCGACAATTGGATGAGCAGTTCTTC; CDR3: CASSPPGLAGGRQLDEQFF
J: TRBJ2-2; V: TRBV4-2; size: -; D: -; DNA: TGTGCCAGCAGCCAATCGGACAAGCTCACCGGGGAGCTGTTTTTT; CDR3: CASSQSDKLTGELFF
J: TRBJ2-1; V: TRBV5-4; size: few; D: -; DNA: TGTGCCAGCAGCCCCAGAGCCGGGGTCTCCTACAATGAGCAGTTCTTC; CDR3: CASSPRAGVSYNEQFF
J: TRBJ1-5; V: TRBV7-8; size: few; D: -; DNA: TGTGCCAGCAGCTTAGTTGGGCAGAGCAATCAGCCCCAGCATTTT; CDR3: CASSLVGQSNQPQHF
J: TRBJ1-2; V: TRBV7-9; size: once; D: TRBD1; DNA: TGTGCCAGCAGCCCCCAGGGGGCGCGTGGCTACACCTTC; CDR3: CASSPQGARGYTF
J: TRBJ2-5; V: TRBV29-1; size: -; D: -; DNA: TGCAGCGTTGTCAGACTACAAGAGACCCAGTACTTC; CDR3: CSVVRLQETQYF
J: TRBJ2-1; V: TRBV19; size: -; D: TRBD2; DNA: TGTGCCAGTAGTATACTAGCGGGATGGGGCAATGAGCAGTTCTTC; CDR3: CASSILAGWGNEQFF
J: TRBJ2-1; V: TRBV3-1/TRBV3-2; size: -; D: TRBD2; DNA: TGTGCCAGCAGCCGACGGGGGGGCCTTGAGCAGTTCTTC; CDR3: CASSRRGGLEQFF
J: TRBJ2-3; V: TRBV19; size: -; D: -; DNA: TGTGCCAGTAGTATGGGGCAATTAGATACGCAGTATTTT; CDR3: CASSMGQLDTQYF
J: TRBJ1-1; V: TRBV5-1; size: -; D: -; DNA: TGCGCCAGCAGCTTGGACACCGACAGCAGGGCTTTCTTT; CDR3: CASSLDTDSRAFF
J: TRBJ2-3; V: TRBV19; size: -; D: -; DNA: TGTGCCAGTAGTATTCACCGGGGAATAACAGATACGCAGTATTTT; CDR3: CASSIHRGITDTQYF
J: TRBJ2-1; V: TRBV4-2; size: -; D: -; DNA: TGTGCCAGCAGCCAAGATCGGACTTCCTACAATGAGCAGTTCTTC; CDR3: CASSQDRTSYNEQFF
J: TRBJ2-7; V: TRBV3-1/TRBV3-2; size: -; D: TRBD2; DNA: TGTGCCAGCAGCCAAAGCGGGAACTACGAGCAGTACTTC; CDR3: CASSQSGNYEQYF
J: TRBJ2-5; V: TRBV5-5; size: -; D: TRBD2; DNA: TGTGCCAGCAGCTTGCAAGCGGGGTGGTCGGAGACCCAGTACTTC; CDR3: CASSLQAGWSETQYF
J: TRBJ1-2; V: TRBV2; size: -; D: TRBD1; DNA: TGTGCCAGCAGTAGACAGGGGGCTAAAGATGGCTACACCTTC; CDR3: CASSRQGAKDGYTF
J: TRBJ2-5; V: TRBV5-1; size: -; D: TRBD2; DNA: TGCGCCAGCAGCTTGCCGCGCGGGGGGGGCCAAGAGACCCAGTACTTC; CDR3: CASSLPRGGGQETQYF
J: TRBJ1-5; V: TRBV19; size: -; D: TRBD1; DNA: TGTGCCAGTAGTAGCGGACAGGGGAGCAATCAGCCCCAGCATTTT; CDR3: CASSSGQGSNQPQHF
J: TRBJ2-7; V: TRBV5-1; size: once; D: -; DNA: TGCGCCAGCAGCTTGGTGACGGGAAACTACGAGCAGTACTTC; CDR3: CASSLVTGNYEQYF
J: TRBJ1-3; V: TRBV7-2; size: -; D: -; DNA: TGTGCCAGCAGCTTAGCCAAAATCTCTGGAAACACCATATATTTT; CDR3: CASSLAKISGNTIYF
J: TRBJ2-7; V: TRBV15; size: once; D: TRBD1; DNA: TGTGCCACCAGCAGAGCCGGGACAGGCTCCTACGAGCAGTACTTC; CDR3: CATSRAGTGSYEQYF
J: TRBJ2-3; V: TRBV28; size: -; D: -; DNA: TGTGCCAGCAGTTTAGGCGGGATCACTAGCACAGATACGCAGTATTTT; CDR3: CASSLGGITSTDTQYF
J: TRBJ2-5; V: TRBV5-1; size: -; D: TRBD2; DNA: TGCGCCAGCAGCTTGGGTAGCGGGCCCCAAGAGACCCAGTACTTC; CDR3: CASSLGSGPQETQYF
J: TRBJ1-1; V: TRBV5-1; size: -; D: -; DNA: TGCGCCAGCAGCTTGGAAGGGGGATCAACTGAAGCTTTCTTT; CDR3: CASSLEGGSTEAFF
J: TRBJ2-7; V: TRBV19; size: -; D: TRBD1; DNA: TGTGCCAGTAGAAGCCAGGGGGCCCACGAGCAGTACTTC; CDR3: CASRSQGAHEQYF
J: TRBJ2-7; V: TRBV5-1; size: -; D: -; DNA: TGCGCCAGCAGCTTGGGGCGGCAGCCGGCTCTCTTTTACGAGCAGTACTTC; CDR3: CASSLGRQPALFYEQYF
J: TRBJ2-1; V: TRBV7-3; size: -; D: TRBD2; DNA: TGTGCCAGCAGCCTACTAGCGGGGGGGCGGTTCTCCTACAATGAGCAGTTCTTC; CDR3: CASSLLAGGRFSYNEQFF
J: TRBJ2-5; V: TRBV4-1; size: -; D: TRBD2; DNA: TGCGCCAGCAGCCAAGATACGGCCCGAGGACTAGCGGATAGAGAGACCCAGTACTTC; CDR3: CASSQDTARGLADRETQYF
J: TRBJ1-1; V: TRBV3-1/TRBV3-2; size: -; D: -; DNA: TGTGCCAGCAGCCGAGGGGTCGGGGGAAGTTACACTGAAGCTTTCTTT; CDR3: CASSRGVGGSYTEAFF
J: TRBJ1-4; V: TRBV3-1/TRBV3-2; size: -; D: TRBD1; DNA: TGTGCCAGCAGCCTCATCAGGGGGCTGAGTGAAAAACTGTTTTTT; CDR3: CASSLIRGLSEKLFF
J: TRBJ2-5; V: TRBV11-2; size: -; D: -; DNA: TGTGCCAGCAGCTTACCAGGGGAGGGCCAGTACTTC; CDR3: CASSLPGEGQYF
J: TRBJ1-3; V: TRBV3-1/TRBV3-2; size: once; D: -; DNA: TGTGCCAGCAGCCACAGGGGTGTCATAGGAAACACCATATATTTT; CDR3: CASSHRGVIGNTIYF
J: TRBJ2-2; V: TRBV3-1/TRBV3-2; size: -; D: TRBD2; DNA: TGTGCCAGCAGCCAAAGCGGGAGCGGTACCGGGGAGCTGTTTTTT; CDR3: CASSQSGSGTGELFF
J: TRBJ2-7; V: TRBV3-1/TRBV3-2; size: -; D: -; DNA: TGTGCCAGCAGCCAAGGGCAGGCAAACTACGAGCAGTACTTC; CDR3: CASSQGQANYEQYF
J: TRBJ2-3; V: TRBV7-8; size: -; D: -; DNA: TGTGCCAGCAGCTGGAGGTCGTATTTAGATACGCAGTATTTT; CDR3: CASSWRSYLDTQYF
J: TRBJ2-1; V: TRBV7-2; size: -; D: -; DNA: TGTGCCAGCAGCTTAGGAAGCAAGTACAATGAGCAGTTCTTC; CDR3: CASSLGSKYNEQFF
J: TRBJ1-2; V: TRBV29-1; size: -; D: TRBD1; DNA: TGCAGCGTTGGGGAACTGACAGGGTATGGCTACACCTTC; CDR3: CSVGELTGYGYTF
J: TRBJ1-2; V: TRBV3-1/TRBV3-2; size: -; D: -; DNA: TGTGCCAGCAGCGCCACTGCCGACAGGACAGAAGGCTACACCTTC; CDR3: CASSATADRTEGYTF
J: TRBJ1-3; V: TRBV5-1; size: -; D: -; DNA: TGCGCCAGCAGCCTGATCGGGGAAAACTCTGGAAACACCATATATTTT; CDR3: CASSLIGENSGNTIYF
J: TRBJ1-1; V: TRBV7-9; size: -; D: -; DNA: TGTGCCAGCAGCCCCCCGGCCGGAGGGGAGAACACTGAAGCTTTCTTT; CDR3: CASSPPAGGENTEAFF
J: TRBJ1-2; V: TRBV27; size: -; D: TRBD1; DNA: TGTGCCAGCAGTTACGGACAGGGGGGCTATGGCTACACCTTC; CDR3: CASSYGQGGYGYTF
J: TRBJ1-4; V: TRBV7-2; size: few; D: -; DNA: TGTGCCAGCAGCTTAATATCGGGGGTCCCTAATGAAAAACTGTTTTTT; CDR3: CASSLISGVPNEKLFF